The sequence of this T cell receptor beta chain was determined in a study of CD8+ T cells in alopecia areata. At the level of the study: Treatment comprised oral tofacitinib, 5 to 10 mg twice daily, in treated patients.

As to this clone: As yet, its antigen is unknown.

This CDR3 comprises 14 residues. CDR1 is GTSNPN and CDR2 is SVGIG in the germline V gene (reference sequence). The V end lost 0 bases, the J end lost 0 bases, and 8 bases lay between the germline ends. General study findings and limits: Researchers reported that TCR sharing among patients proved less clear than in mice, possibly HLA-linked.

Isolated RNA was reverse transcribed into cDNA used as the sequencing template. TCRdb's table, derived via immunoSEQ multiplex PCR, lists solely in-frame clones and lacks some. The sample yields roughly 250,000 clones, 67% seen once. Specimen: CD4+ T cells sorted from blood, collected at week 0. J is TRBJ1-1 and V is TRBV30, with D unresolved. This receptor was obtained from a human donor with alopecia areata. CDR3: CAWSVHTLNTEAFF. CDR3 nucleotide sequence: TGTGCCTGGAGTGTACATACACTGAACACTGAAGCTTTCTTT.